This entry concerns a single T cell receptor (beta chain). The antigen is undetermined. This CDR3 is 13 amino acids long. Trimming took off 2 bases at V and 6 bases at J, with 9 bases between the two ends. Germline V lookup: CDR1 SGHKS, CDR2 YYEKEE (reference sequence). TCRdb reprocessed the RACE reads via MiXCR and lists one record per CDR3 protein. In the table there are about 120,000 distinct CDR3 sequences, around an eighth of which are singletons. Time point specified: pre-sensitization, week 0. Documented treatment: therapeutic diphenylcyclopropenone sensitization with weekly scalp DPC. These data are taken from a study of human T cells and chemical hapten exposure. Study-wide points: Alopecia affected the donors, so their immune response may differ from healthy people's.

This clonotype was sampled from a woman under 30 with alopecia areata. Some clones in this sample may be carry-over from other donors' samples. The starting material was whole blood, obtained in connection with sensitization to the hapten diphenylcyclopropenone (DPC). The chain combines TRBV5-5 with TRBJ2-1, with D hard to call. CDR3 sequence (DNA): TGTGCCAGCAGCTTCAAGGTAGTCAATGAGCAGTTCTTC. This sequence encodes CASSFKVVNEQFF.